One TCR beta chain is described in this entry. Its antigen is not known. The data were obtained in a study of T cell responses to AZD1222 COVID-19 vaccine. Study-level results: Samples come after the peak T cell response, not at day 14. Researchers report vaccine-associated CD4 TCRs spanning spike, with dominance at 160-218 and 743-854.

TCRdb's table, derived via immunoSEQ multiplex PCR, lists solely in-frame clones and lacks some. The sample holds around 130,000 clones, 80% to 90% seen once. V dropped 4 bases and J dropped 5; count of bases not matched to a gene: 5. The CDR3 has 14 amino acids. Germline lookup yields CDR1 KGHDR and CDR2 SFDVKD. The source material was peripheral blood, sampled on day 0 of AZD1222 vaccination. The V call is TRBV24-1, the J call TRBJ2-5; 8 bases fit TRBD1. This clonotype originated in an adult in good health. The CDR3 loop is CATSDAGGLETQYF. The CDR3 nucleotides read TGTGCCACCAGTGACGCAGGGGGCCTGGAGACCCAGTACTTC.